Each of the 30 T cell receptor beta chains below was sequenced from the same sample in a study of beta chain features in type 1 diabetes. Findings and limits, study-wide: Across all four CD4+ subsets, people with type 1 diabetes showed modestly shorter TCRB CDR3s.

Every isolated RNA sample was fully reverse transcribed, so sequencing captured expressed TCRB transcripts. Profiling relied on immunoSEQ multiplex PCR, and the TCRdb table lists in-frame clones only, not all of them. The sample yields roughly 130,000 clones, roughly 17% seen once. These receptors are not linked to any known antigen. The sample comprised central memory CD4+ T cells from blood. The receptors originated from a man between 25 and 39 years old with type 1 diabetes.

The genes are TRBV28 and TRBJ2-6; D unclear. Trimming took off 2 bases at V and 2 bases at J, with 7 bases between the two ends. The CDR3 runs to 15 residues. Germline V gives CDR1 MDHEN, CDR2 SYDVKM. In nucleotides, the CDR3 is TGTGCCAGCAGTTTAAGCCTACCTGGGGCCAACGTCCTGACTTTC. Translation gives CASSLSLPGANVLTF.

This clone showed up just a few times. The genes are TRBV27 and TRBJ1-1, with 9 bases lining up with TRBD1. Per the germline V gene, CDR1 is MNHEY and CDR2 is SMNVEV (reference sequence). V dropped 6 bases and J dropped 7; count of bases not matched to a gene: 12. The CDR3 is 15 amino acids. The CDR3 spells CASSLGQGTFGEAFF. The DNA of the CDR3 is TGTGCCAGCAGCTTGGGACAGGGCACCTTCGGTGAAGCTTTCTTT.

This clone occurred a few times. CDR3 nucleotides: TGTGCCAGCTCTACAACGGGGGGGACCTACTACAATGAGCAGTTCTTC. Protein sequence: CASSTTGGTYYNEQFF. The chain carries TRBV6-6 and TRBJ2-1; 8 nucleotides match TRBD2. Trimming at V came to 8 bases and at J to 3 bases, leaving 12 bases not matched to a gene. The germline V gene has CDR1 MNHNY and CDR2 SVGAGI (reference sequence). This CDR3 has 16 amino acids.

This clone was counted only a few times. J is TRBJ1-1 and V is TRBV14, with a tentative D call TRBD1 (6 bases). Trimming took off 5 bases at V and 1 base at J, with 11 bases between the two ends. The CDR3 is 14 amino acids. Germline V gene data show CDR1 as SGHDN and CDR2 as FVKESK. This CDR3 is CASSVRGWNTEAFF. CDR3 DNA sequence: TGTGCCAGCAGCGTAAGGGGGTGGAACACTGAAGCTTTCTTT.

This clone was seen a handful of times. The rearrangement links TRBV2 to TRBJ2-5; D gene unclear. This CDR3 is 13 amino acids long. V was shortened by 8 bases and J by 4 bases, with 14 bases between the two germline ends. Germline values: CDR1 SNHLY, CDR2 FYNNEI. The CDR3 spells CASHLEQSETQYF. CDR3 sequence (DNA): TGTGCCAGCCACCTAGAGCAGTCAGAGACCCAGTACTTC.

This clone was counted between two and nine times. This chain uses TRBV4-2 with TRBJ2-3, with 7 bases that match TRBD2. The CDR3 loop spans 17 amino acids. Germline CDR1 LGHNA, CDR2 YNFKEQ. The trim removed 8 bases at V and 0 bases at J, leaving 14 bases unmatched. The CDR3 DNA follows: TGTGCCAGCGTCAAAGGGGAGGGCCCCAGAAGCACAGATACGCAGTATTTT. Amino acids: CASVKGEGPRSTDTQYF.

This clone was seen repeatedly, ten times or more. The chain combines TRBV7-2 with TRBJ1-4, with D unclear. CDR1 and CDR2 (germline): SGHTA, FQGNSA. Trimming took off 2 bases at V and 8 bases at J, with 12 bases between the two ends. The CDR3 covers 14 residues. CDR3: CASSLYQTAEKLFF. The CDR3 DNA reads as TGTGCCAGCAGCTTATATCAAACAGCAGAAAAACTGTTTTTT.

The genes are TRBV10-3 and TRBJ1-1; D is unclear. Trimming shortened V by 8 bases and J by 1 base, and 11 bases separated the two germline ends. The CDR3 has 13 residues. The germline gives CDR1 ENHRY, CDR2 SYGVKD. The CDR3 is CAIRTDGNTEAFF. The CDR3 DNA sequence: TGTGCCATCCGAACGGACGGGAACACTGAAGCTTTCTTT.

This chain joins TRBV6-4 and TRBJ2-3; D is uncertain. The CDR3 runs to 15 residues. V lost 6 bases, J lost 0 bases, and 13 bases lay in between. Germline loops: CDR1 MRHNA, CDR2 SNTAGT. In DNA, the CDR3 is TGTGCCAGCAGCCAAAATTATGTCAGCACAGATACGCAGTATTTT. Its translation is CASSQNYVSTDTQYF.

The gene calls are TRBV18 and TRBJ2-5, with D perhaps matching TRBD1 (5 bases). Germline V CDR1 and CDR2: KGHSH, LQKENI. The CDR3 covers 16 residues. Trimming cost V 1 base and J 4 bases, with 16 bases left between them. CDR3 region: CASSPQGVISRETQYF. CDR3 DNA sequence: TGTGCCAGCTCACCACAAGGGGTAATCTCCAGAGAGACCCAGTACTTC.

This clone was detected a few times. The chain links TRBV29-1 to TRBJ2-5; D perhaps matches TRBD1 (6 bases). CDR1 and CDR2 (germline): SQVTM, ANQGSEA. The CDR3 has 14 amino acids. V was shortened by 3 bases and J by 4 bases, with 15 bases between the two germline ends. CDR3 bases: TGCAGCGTTGAGCTCGGACAGATCGGAGAGACCCAGTACTTC. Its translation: CSVELGQIGETQYF.

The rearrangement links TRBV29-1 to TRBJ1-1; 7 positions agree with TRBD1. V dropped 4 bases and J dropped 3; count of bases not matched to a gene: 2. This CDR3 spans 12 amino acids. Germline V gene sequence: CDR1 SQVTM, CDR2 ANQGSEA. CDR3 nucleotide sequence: TGCAGCGTTGTCAGGGGGGACACTGAAGCTTTCTTT. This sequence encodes CSVVRGDTEAFF.

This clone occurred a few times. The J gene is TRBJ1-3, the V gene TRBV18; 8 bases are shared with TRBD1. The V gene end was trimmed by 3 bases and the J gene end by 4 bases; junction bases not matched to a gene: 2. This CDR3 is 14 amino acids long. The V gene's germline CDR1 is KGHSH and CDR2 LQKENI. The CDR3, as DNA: TGTGCCAGCTCACCTGGACAGGGAGGAAACACCATATATTTT. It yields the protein CASSPGQGGNTIYF.

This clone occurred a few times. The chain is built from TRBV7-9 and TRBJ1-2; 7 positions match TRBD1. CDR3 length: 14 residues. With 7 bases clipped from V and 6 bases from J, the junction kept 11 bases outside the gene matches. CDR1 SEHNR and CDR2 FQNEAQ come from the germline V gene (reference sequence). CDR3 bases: TGTGCCAGCACCACTATGACAGGGAGGCATGGCTACACCTTC. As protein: CASTTMTGRHGYTF. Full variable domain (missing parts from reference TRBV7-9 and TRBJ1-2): DTGVSQNPRHKITKRGQNVTFRCDPISEHNRLYWYRQTLGQGPEFLTYFQNEAQLEKSRLLSDRFSAERPKGSFSTLEIQRTEQGDSAMYLCASTTMTGRHGYTFGSGTRLTVV.

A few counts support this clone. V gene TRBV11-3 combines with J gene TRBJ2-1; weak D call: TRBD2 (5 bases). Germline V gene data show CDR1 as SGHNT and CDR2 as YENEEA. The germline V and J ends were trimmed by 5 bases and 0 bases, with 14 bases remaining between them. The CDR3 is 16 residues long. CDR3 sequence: CASSPRGLSSYNEQFF. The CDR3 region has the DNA TGTGCCAGCAGCCCGAGAGGACTGAGCTCCTACAATGAGCAGTTCTTC.

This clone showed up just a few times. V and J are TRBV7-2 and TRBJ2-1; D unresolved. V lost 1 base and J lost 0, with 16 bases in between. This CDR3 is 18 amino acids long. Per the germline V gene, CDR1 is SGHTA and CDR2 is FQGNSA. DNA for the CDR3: TGTGCCAGCAGCTTAGATCAGAGTGGGTCAAGCTCCTACAATGAGCAGTTCTTC. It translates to CASSLDQSGSSSYNEQFF.

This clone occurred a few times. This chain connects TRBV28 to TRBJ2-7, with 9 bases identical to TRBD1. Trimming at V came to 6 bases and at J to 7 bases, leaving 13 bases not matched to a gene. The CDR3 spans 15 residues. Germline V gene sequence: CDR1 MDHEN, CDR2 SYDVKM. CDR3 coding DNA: TGTGCCAGCAGCTCGGGTGGGACAGGGCCCGGGGAGCAGTACTTC. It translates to CASSSGGTGPGEQYF.

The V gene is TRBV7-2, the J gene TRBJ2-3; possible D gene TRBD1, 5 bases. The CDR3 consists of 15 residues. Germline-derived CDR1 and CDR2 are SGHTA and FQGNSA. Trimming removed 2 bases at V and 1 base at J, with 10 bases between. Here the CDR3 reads CASSLKAGRTDTQYF. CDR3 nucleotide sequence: TGTGCCAGCAGCTTAAAGGCAGGGCGCACAGATACGCAGTATTTT.

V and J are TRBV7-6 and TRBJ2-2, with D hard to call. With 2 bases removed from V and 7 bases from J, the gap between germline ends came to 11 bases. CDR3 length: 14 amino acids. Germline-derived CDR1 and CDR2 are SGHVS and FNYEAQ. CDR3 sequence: CASSLSTPVGELFF. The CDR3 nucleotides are TGTGCCAGCAGCTTATCGACTCCAGTCGGGGAGCTGTTTTTT.

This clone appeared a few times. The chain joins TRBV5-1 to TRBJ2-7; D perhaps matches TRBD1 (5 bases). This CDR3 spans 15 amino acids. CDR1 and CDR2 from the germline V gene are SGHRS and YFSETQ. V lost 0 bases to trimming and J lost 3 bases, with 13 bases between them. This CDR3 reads CASSLEGRQGYEQYF. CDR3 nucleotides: TGCGCCAGCAGCTTGGAAGGCAGGCAGGGCTACGAGCAGTACTTC.

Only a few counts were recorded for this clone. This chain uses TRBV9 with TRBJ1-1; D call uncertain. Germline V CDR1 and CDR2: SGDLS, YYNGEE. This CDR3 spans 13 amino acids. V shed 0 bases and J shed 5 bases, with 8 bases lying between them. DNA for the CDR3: TGTGCCAGCAGCGTAGAGATGGGGACTGAAGCTTTCTTT. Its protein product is CASSVEMGTEAFF.

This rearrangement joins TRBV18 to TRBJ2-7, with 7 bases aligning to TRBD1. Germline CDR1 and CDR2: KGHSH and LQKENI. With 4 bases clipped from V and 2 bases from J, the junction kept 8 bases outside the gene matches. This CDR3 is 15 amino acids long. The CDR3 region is CASSLGQEKTYEQYF. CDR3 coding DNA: TGTGCCAGCTCACTTGGACAGGAGAAAACCTACGAGCAGTACTTC.

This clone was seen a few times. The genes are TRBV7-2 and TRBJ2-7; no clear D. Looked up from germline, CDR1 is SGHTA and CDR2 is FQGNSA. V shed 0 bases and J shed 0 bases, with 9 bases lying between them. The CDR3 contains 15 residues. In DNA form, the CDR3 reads TGTGCCAGCAGCTTAGCGCCACCCGTCTCCTACGAGCAGTACTTC. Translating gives CASSLAPPVSYEQYF.

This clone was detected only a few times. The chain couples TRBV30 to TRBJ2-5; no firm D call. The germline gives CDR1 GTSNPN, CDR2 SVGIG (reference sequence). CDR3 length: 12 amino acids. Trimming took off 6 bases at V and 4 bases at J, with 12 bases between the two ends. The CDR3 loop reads CACLGIGETQYF. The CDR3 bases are TGTGCCTGTCTGGGTATTGGAGAGACCCAGTACTTC. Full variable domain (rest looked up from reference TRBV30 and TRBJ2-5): SQTIHQWPATLVQPVGSPLSLECTVEGTSNPNLYWYRQAAGRGLQLLFYSVGIGQISSEVPQNLSASRPQDRQFILSSKKLLLSDSGFYLCACLGIGETQYFGPGTRLLVL.

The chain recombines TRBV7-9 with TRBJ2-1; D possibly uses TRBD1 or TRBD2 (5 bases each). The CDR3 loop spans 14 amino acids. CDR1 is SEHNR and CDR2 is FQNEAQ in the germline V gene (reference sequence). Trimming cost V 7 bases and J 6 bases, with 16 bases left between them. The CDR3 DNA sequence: TGTGCCAGCATCCCCCCCGGGACCACCAATGAGCAGTTCTTC. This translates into CASIPPGTTNEQFF. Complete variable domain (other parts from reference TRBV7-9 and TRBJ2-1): DTGVSQNPRHKITKRGQNVTFRCDPISEHNRLYWYRQTLGQGPEFLTYFQNEAQLEKSRLLSDRFSAERPKGSFSTLEIQRTEQGDSAMYLCASIPPGTTNEQFFGPGTRLTVL.

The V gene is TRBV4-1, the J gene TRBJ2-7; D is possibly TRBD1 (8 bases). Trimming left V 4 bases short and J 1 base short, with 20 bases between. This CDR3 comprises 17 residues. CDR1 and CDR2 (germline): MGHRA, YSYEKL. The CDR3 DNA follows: TGCGCCAGCAGCCTCGGGAGGACAGGGCTCGAATCCTACGAGCAGTACTTC. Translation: CASSLGRTGLESYEQYF.

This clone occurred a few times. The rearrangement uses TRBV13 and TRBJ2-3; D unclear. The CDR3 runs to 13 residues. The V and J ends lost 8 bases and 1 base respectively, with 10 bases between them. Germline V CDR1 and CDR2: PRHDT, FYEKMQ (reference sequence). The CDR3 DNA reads TGTGCCAGCGCCCCGGTGGGCACAGATACGCAGTATTTT. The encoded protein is CASAPVGTDTQYF.

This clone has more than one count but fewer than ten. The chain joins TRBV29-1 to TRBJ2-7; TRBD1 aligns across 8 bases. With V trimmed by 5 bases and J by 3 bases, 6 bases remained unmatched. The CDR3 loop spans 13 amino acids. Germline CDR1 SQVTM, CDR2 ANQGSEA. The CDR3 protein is CSVYGTGNYEQYF. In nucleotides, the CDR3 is TGCAGCGTTTATGGGACAGGTAACTACGAGCAGTACTTC.

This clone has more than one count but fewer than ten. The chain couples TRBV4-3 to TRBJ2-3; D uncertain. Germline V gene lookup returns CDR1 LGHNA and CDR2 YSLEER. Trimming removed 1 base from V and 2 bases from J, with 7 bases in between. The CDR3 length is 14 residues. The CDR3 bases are TGCGCCAGCAGCCAAGTTCAGTACACAGATACGCAGTATTTT. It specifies CASSQVQYTDTQYF.

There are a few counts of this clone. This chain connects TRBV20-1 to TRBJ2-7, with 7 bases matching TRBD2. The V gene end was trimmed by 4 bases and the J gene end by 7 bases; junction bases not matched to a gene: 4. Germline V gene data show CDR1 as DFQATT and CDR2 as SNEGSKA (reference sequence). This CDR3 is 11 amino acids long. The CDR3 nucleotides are TGCAGTGCTAAGCGGGGTCGGGAGCAGTACTTC. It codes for CSAKRGREQYF.